This T cell receptor beta chain was documented in a study of response to subunit inactivated influenza vaccine. TCRdb itself ran the RT-PCR reads through MiXCR, one entry per CDR3 protein. The sample consists of over 800,000 distinct CDR3 sequences, around 20% of them appearing once. V shed 0 bases and J shed 7 bases, with 11 bases lying between them. The CDR3 runs to 14 residues. Germline V lookup: CDR1 SGHRS, CDR2 YFSETQ. The material was PBMCs from blood, obtained roughly 5 days after vaccination. This TCR was sampled from a man aged 50 to 60 who received an inactivated influenza vaccine. This chain uses TRBV5-1 with TRBJ1-5; D remains ambiguous. CDR3 residues: CASSLVWGGQPQHF. DNA for the CDR3: TGCGCCAGCAGCTTGGTATGGGGAGGACAGCCCCAGCATTTT. The whole variable domain, remainder taken from reference TRBV5-1 and TRBJ1-5, is KAGVTQTPRYLIKTRGQQVTLSCSPISGHRSVSWYQQTPGQGLQFLFEYFSETQRNKGNFPGRFSGRQFSNSRSEMNVSTLELGDSALYLCASSLVWGGQPQHFGDGTRLSIL.